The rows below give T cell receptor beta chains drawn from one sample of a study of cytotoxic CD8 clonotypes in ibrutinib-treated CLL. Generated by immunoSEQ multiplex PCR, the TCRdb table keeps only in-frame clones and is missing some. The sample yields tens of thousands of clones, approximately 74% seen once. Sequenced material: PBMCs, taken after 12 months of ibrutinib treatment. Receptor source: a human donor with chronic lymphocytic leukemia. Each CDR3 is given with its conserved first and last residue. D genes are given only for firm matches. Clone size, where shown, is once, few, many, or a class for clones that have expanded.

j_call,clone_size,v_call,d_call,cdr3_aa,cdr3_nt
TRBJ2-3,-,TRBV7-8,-,CASSLNLGTDTQYF,TGTGCCAGCAGCCTGAATCTCGGCACAGATACGCAGTATTTT
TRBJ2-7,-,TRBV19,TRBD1,CASRDREGEQYF,TGTGCCAGTCGGGACAGGGAAGGCGAGCAGTACTTC
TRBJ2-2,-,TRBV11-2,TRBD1,CASSLDRQGINTGELFF,TGTGCCAGCAGCTTAGATAGACAGGGGATAAACACCGGGGAGCTGTTTTTT
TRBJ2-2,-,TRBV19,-,CASSSAGTLNTGELFF,TGTGCCAGTAGTTCAGCCGGGACATTGAACACCGGGGAGCTGTTTTTT
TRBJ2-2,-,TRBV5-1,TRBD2,CASNGVGTSGRGSNTGELFF,TGCGCCAGCAATGGGGTCGGGACTAGCGGGAGAGGATCGAACACCGGGGAGCTGTTTTTT
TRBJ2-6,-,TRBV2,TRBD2,CASSGLAGGTGANVLTF,TGTGCCAGCAGTGGATTAGCGGGAGGGACTGGGGCCAACGTCCTGACTTTC
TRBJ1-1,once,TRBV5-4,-,CASSLAKGGNTEAFF,TGTGCCAGCAGCTTGGCCAAGGGAGGGAACACTGAAGCTTTCTTT
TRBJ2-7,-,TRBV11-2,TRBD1,CASSFNLGQGTEQYF,TGTGCCAGCAGCTTTAATCTGGGACAGGGCACCGAGCAGTACTTC
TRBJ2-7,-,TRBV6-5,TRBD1,CASSYSGDSSYEQYF,TGTGCCAGCAGTTACTCCGGGGACAGCTCCTACGAGCAGTACTTC
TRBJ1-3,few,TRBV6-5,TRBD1,CASSTTGSSGNTIYF,TGTGCCAGCAGTACGACAGGGAGCTCTGGAAACACCATATATTTT
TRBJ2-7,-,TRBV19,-,CASSRTVGLYEQYF,TGTGCCAGTAGTCGGACGGTCGGTCTCTACGAGCAGTACTTC
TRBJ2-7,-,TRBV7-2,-,CASSSRHSYEQYF,TGTGCCAGCAGCTCCCGCCATTCCTACGAGCAGTACTTC
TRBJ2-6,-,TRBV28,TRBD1,CASSLDRGGVAGANVLTF,TGTGCCAGCAGTCTGGACAGGGGTGGAGTAGCTGGGGCCAACGTCCTGACTTTC
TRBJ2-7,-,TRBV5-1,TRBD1,CASSQDRDRGFTGYEQYF,TGCGCCAGCAGCCAAGACCGGGACAGGGGTTTCACTGGCTACGAGCAGTACTTC
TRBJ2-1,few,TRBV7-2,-,CASSLGFEQFF,TGTGCCAGCAGCTTAGGTTTCGAGCAGTTCTTC
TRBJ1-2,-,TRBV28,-,CASSLYQAGYTF,TGTGCCAGCAGTTTATATCAAGCTGGCTACACCTTC
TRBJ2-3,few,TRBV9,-,CASSVPGNTQYF,TGTGCCAGCAGCGTACCGGGTAATACGCAGTATTTT
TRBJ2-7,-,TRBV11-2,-,CASSQYQGYEQYF,TGTGCCAGCAGCCAATATCAGGGGTACGAGCAGTACTTC
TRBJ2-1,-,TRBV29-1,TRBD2,CSVFTSGISYNEQFF,TGCAGCGTGTTCACTAGCGGGATCTCCTACAATGAGCAGTTCTTC
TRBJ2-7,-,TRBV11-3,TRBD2,CASSPGLEDSYEQYF,TGTGCCAGCAGCCCGGGACTAGAGGACTCCTACGAGCAGTACTTC
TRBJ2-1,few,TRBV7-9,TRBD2,CASSSRLAGSSYNEQFF,TGTGCCAGCAGCTCCAGACTAGCAGGGAGCTCCTACAATGAGCAGTTCTTC
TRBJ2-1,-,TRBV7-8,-,CASSLRSASYNEQFF,TGTGCCAGCAGCTTACGGTCGGCGTCCTACAATGAGCAGTTCTTC
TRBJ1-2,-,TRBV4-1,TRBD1,CASRPGTDYGYTF,TGCGCCAGCAGACCCGGGACAGATTATGGCTACACCTTC
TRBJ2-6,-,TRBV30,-,CAWSVGEEPGANVLTF,TGTGCCTGGAGTGTTGGGGAGGAACCTGGGGCCAACGTCCTGACTTTC
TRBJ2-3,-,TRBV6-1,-,CASTALNTDTQYF,TGTGCCAGCACGGCCTTAAACACAGATACGCAGTATTTT
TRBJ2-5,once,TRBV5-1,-,CASSFQQDFQETQYF,TGCGCCAGCAGTTTTCAACAGGATTTCCAAGAGACCCAGTACTTC
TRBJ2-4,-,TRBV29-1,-,CSAWGGGFGKNIQYF,TGCAGCGCTTGGGGAGGGGGATTCGGCAAAAACATTCAGTACTTC
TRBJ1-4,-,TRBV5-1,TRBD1,CASSFGDREGEKLFF,TGCGCCAGCAGCTTCGGGGACAGGGAGGGTGAAAAACTGTTTTTT
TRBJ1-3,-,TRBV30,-,CAWSVSREGTIYF,TGTGCCTGGAGTGTAAGTCGAGAAGGCACCATATATTTT
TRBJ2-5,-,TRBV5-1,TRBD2,CASSLSSSGSETQYF,TGCGCCAGCAGCTTGTCCTCTAGCGGGAGTGAGACCCAGTACTTC
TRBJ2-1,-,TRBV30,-,CAWSGGREAEQFF,TGTGCCTGGAGTGGGGGTAGGGAGGCTGAGCAGTTCTTC
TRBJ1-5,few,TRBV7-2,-,CASSLDGEFQPQHF,TGTGCCAGCAGCTTAGATGGGGAATTTCAGCCCCAGCATTTT
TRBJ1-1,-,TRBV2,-,CAITRGENTEAFF,TGTGCCATCACCCGAGGTGAAAACACTGAAGCTTTCTTT
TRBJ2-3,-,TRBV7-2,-,CASSLVGGRSTDTQYF,TGTGCCAGCAGCTTAGTCGGGGGTAGAAGCACAGATACGCAGTATTTT
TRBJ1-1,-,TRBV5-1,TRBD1,CASSTQGVGGNTEAFF,TGCGCCAGCAGCACACAGGGGGTGGGAGGAAACACTGAAGCTTTCTTT
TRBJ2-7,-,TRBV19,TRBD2,CASSSGRAGEQYF,TGTGCCAGTAGTAGTGGGAGGGCCGGGGAGCAGTACTTC
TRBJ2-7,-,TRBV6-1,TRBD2,CASTPPAGGPEEQYF,TGTGCCAGCACCCCCCCGGCGGGAGGGCCAGAAGAGCAGTACTTC
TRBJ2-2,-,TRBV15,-,CATSRPISQGLELFF,TGTGCCACCAGCAGACCAATAAGCCAGGGTCTGGAGCTGTTTTTT
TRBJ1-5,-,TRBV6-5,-,CASSYSGGRGQPQHF,TGTGCCAGCAGTTACTCGGGGGGTAGGGGACAGCCCCAGCATTTT
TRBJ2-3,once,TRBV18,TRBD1,CASSPPGRGSGGGQYF,TGTGCCAGCTCACCCCCTGGTAGGGGCTCAGGGGGTGGGCAGTATTTT
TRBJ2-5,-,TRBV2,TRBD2,CASSRITSGGETQYF,TGTGCCAGCAGTCGTATCACTAGCGGGGGGGAGACCCAGTACTTC
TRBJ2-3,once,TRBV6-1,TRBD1,CASSRQGATDTQYF,TGTGCCAGCAGCCGACAGGGGGCCACAGATACGCAGTATTTT
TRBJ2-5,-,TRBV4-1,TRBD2,CASSPSAAGDYETQYF,TGCGCCAGCAGCCCTTCTGCGGCGGGAGATTATGAGACCCAGTACTTC
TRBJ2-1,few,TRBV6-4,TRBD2,CASSGGGRLANTISYNEQFF,TGTGCCAGCAGTGGCGGGGGGAGACTAGCGAACACAATCAGCTACAATGAGCAGTTCTTC
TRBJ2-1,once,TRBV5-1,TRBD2,CASSSGASGSSPYNEQFF,TGCGCCAGCAGCTCTGGGGCTAGCGGGAGTAGTCCCTACAATGAGCAGTTCTTC
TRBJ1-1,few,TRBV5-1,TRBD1,CASTTGSEAEAFF,TGCGCCAGCACGACAGGGAGTGAGGCTGAAGCTTTCTTT
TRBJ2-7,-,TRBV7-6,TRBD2,CASSSEGTSGSIVAYEQYF,TGTGCCAGCAGCTCCGAAGGGACTAGCGGGAGCATCGTGGCCTACGAGCAGTACTTC
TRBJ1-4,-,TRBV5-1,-,CASSLGGGVYEKLFF,TGCGCCAGCAGCTTGGGTGGGGGAGTCTATGAAAAACTGTTTTTT
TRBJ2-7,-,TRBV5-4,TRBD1,CASSRQGGSYEQYF,TGTGCCAGCAGCCGACAGGGGGGCTCCTACGAGCAGTACTTC
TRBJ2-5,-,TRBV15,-,CATSRGERATQETQYF,TGTGCCACCAGCAGAGGGGAGCGGGCCACCCAAGAGACCCAGTACTTC
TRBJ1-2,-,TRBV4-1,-,CASSQVTDAGYGYTF,TGCGCCAGCAGCCAAGTGACGGACGCCGGCTATGGCTACACCTTC
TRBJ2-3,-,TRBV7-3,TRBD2,CASSPRGTSGRGSTDTQYF,TGTGCCAGCAGCCCTCGGGGGACTAGCGGGAGGGGGAGCACAGATACGCAGTATTTT
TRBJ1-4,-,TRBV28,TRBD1,CASSFRGTGGGYNEKLFF,TGTGCCAGCAGTTTTAGGGGGACAGGGGGCGGTTATAATGAAAAACTGTTTTTT
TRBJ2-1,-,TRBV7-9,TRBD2,CASSLVPPAGGQDEQFF,TGTGCCAGCAGCTTAGTACCTCCAGCGGGAGGGCAGGATGAGCAGTTCTTC
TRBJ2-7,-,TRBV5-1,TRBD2,CASKTSGLQDEQYF,TGCGCCAGCAAGACTAGCGGGTTACAGGACGAGCAGTACTTC
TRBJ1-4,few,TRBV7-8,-,CASSLGRGLVRKLFF,TGTGCCAGCAGCCTAGGACGAGGCCTAGTGAGAAAACTGTTTTTT
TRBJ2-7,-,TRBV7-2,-,CASSYGASYEQYF,TGTGCCAGCAGCTACGGCGCCTCTTACGAGCAGTACTTC
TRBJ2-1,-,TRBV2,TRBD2,CASLRTSGRNEQFF,TGTGCCAGCTTAAGGACTAGCGGGAGGAATGAGCAGTTCTTC
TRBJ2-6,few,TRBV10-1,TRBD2,CASSESRTSGIAGTAGANVLTF,TGCGCCAGCAGTGAGTCCCGTACTAGCGGGATAGCGGGAACTGCTGGGGCCAACGTCCTGACTTTC
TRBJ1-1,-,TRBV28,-,CASRFGGAESRTEAFF,TGTGCCAGCAGATTTGGGGGGGCAGAGTCGCGCACTGAAGCTTTCTTT